These 21 T cell receptor beta chains came from one sample sequenced in a study of tumor-infiltrating lymphocytes in primary liver carcinoma. Total RNA (approximately 450 ng) served as template for TCR beta cDNA synthesis primed by a constant-region primer. Modified slightly, ARM-PCR produced TCR beta libraries over three nested multiplex PCR rounds. TRBV1-TRBV30 forward primers and a C-beta reverse primer were used in the first two PCR rounds, which each ran for about 10 cycles. MiXCR, applied by TCRdb to the multiplex PCR reads, yields one record per CDR3 protein. The top ten hold less than 30% of the sample, which has about 54,000 distinct CDR3 sequences, around three quarters seen once. Joint extraction of RNA and DNA used 20-30 mg of bulk tissue that was unsorted. Source material: liver tumor tissue from sampling region 2. Subset reported: tumor region T2, inferior pole. The receptors stem from a man in his forties with primary liver carcinoma and hepatitis B virus infection.

This clonotype has only a few counts. As the CDR3 is not closed by the conserved phenylalanine or tryptophan, this likely results from a read error. This chain links TRBV11-2 with TRBJ2-3; TRBD2 aligns across 10 bases. The CDR3 covers 16 residues. Germline V lookup: CDR1 SGHAT, CDR2 FQNNGV. The ends lost 6 bases at V and 3 bases at J; junction bases unmatched: 9. The CDR3 reads CASSLKGLAWTDTQYI. Written as DNA, the CDR3 is TGTGCCAGCAGTTTAAAGGGACTAGCGTGGACAGATACGCAGTATATT.

For this clonotype: It may be a read error: a sequence one base away is much more abundant. Since the CDR3 does not end with the conserved phenylalanine or tryptophan, this likely comes from a read error. This chain connects TRBV5-1 to TRBJ2-7; possibly TRBD1 or TRBD2 for D (5 bases each). This CDR3 is 13 amino acids long. Germline lookup yields CDR1 SGHRS and CDR2 YFSETQ. The V and J ends lost 3 bases and 6 bases respectively, with 13 bases between them. CDR3 amino acids: CASSSGPRVEQYL. The CDR3 DNA reads TGCGCCAGCAGCTCGGGACCTAGGGTCGAGCAGTACTTA.

To note about this clonotype: One end of the junction is discordant with germline, which a read error may explain. The chain employs TRBV29-1 and TRBJ2-1; 8 bases agree with TRBD2. This CDR3 is built from 13 residues. CDR1 is SQVTM, CDR2 ANQGSEA, per germline. Here the CDR3 DNA reads TGCAGCGTTGAACCGGGACTAGGTAGTGGGCAGGTCTTC. Translation: CSVEPGLGSGQVF.

At least ten counts were recorded for this clonotype. The rearrangement joins TRBV6-5 to TRBJ2-7; 8 positions match TRBD1. Trimming at V came to 6 bases and at J to 3 bases, leaving 10 bases not matched to a gene. CDR3 length equals 15 residues. Germline loops: CDR1 MNHEY, CDR2 SVGAGI. The CDR3 sequence: CASRPARDRHYEQYF. CDR3 DNA: TGTGCCAGCAGGCCCGCACGGGACAGGCACTACGAGCAGTACTTC.

This clonotype was seen at least ten times. The gene calls are TRBV6-5 and TRBJ1-4, with a possible D match to TRBD1 (6 bases). Germline V CDR1 and CDR2: MNHEY, SVGAGI. V was trimmed by 4 bases and J by 5 bases, leaving 14 bases between them. CDR3 size: 15 residues. The CDR3 bases are TGTGCCAGCAGTTTCACGGGGGCGGGGAATGAAAAACTGTTTTTT. Residues: CASSFTGAGNEKLFF.

The V call is TRBV7-9, the J call TRBJ2-7; 10 nucleotides match TRBD1. The CDR3 contains 18 residues. CDR1 and CDR2 (germline): SEHNR, FQNEAQ (reference sequence). V gave up 4 bases and J gave up 0 bases; unmatched junction bases: 12. CDR3 in amino acids: CASSSKTGGGTNSYEQYF. DNA of the CDR3: TGTGCCAGCAGCTCCAAGACAGGGGGCGGGACTAACTCCTACGAGCAGTACTTC.

On this clonotype itself: Because the CDR3 is missing its conserved closing phenylalanine or tryptophan, this is likely a read error. The rearrangement uses TRBV4-1 and TRBJ1-5; possibly TRBD1 for D (5 bases). This CDR3 is built from 15 residues. The germline CDR1 and CDR2 sequences are MGHRA and YSYEKL. CDR3 sequence: CASNSAGGINQPQHS. The CDR3 DNA follows: TGCGCCAGCAACTCAGCGGGGGGGATAAATCAGCCTCAGCATTCT.

With regard to this clonotype: The junction shows a germline mismatch at one end, possibly a read error. This chain links TRBV6-1 with TRBJ1-1; D not certain. The CDR3 has 12 residues. Looked up from germline, CDR1 is MNHNS and CDR2 is SASEGT. This chain's CDR3 is CTSSATLWEAFF. CDR3 nucleotides: TGTACCAGCAGTGCTACCCTATGGGAAGCTTTCTTT.

With respect to this clonotype: The junction differs from germline at one of its ends, possibly a read error. The chain's CDR3 is CSVVGQGGETQHF. The CDR3 bases are TGCAGCGTTGTAGGACAGGGAGGGGAGACCCAGCACTTC. The chain carries TRBV29-1 and TRBJ2-5, with a tentative D call TRBD1 (8 bases). The germline V gene has CDR1 SQVTM and CDR2 ANQGSEA. The CDR3 length is 13 residues.

Comments on this clonotype: A read error may be the cause here, since a much bigger clone is one base away. The chain is built from TRBV5-1 and TRBJ2-7; 9 nucleotides match TRBD1. J lost 2 bases, V lost 7 bases, and 7 bases had no gene match. The length of the CDR3 is 14 residues. Germline V CDR1 and CDR2: SGHRS, YFSETQ. CDR3 in DNA: TGCGCCAGCTGGTGGGGACAGGGTGCCTACGAGCAGTACTTC. Its protein product is CASWWGQGAYEQYF.

This clonotype has a single count. This is likely a read error, given that the CDR3 carries no conserved phenylalanine or tryptophan at its end. The DNA is left out, because the CDR3 cannot be placed on it with certainty; the CDR3 is given as TCRdb lists it. The chain is built from TRBV12-3 or TRBV12-4 and TRBJ1-1; no check of the table's D call, TRBD1, against the DNA was made. The CDR3 spans 13 amino acids, including both terminal residues. CDR3 protein: CAIKTGWNTEALS.

Of note for this clonotype: A much larger clone lies one base from this, so it may be a read error. The rearrangement links TRBV28 to TRBJ2-7, with TRBD1 identical over 7 bases. The CDR3 totals 15 residues. V shed 6 bases, J shed 6 bases, and the junction held 14 bases outside the gene matches. Germline-derived CDR1 and CDR2 are MDHEN and SYDVKM. CDR3 nucleotides: TGTGCCAGCAGGAGTCACGGGACAGAGATAAGCGAGCAGTACTTC. Translation gives CASRSHGTEISEQYF.

This clonotype was observed many times. This sequence joins TRBV30 and TRBJ2-1; TRBD2 aligns across 12 bases. Germline lookup yields CDR1 GTSNPN and CDR2 SVGIG (reference sequence). After removal of 0 bases from V and 3 bases from J, the junction contained 3 bases not matched to a gene. The CDR3 is made up of 16 amino acids. CDR3 amino acids: CAWSVRGLAGYNEQFF. Here the CDR3 DNA reads TGTGCCTGGAGTGTACGGGGACTAGCGGGCTACAATGAGCAGTTCTTC. The full variable domain, rest sourced from reference TRBV30 and TRBJ2-1, is SQTIHQWPATLVQPVGSPLSLECTVEGTSNPNLYWYRQAAGRGLQLLFYSVGIGQISSEVPQNLSASRPQDRQFILSSKKLLLSDSGFYLCAWSVRGLAGYNEQFFGPGTRLTVL.

To note about this clonotype: No conserved phenylalanine or tryptophan is present at the end of the CDR3, so a read error is the likely explanation. This chain uses TRBV11-2 with TRBJ2-7, with a tentative D call TRBD2 (7 bases). The CDR3 totals 18 residues. The V gene's germline CDR1 is SGHAT and CDR2 FQNNGV. The V end lost 2 bases, the J end lost 4 bases, and 24 bases lay between the germline ends. The CDR3 nucleotides read TGTGCCAGCAGCTTATCCGTTGGGCTAGCGGTAGGGGGGTACGAGCAGTACCTC. This gives the protein CASSLSVGLAVGGYEQYL.

For this clonotype: The junction differs from germline at one of its ends, possibly a read error. This chain connects TRBV11-2 to TRBJ2-2; TRBD1 might be the D (6 bases). Germline V CDR1 and CDR2: SGHAT, FQNNGV. The CDR3 sequence is 19 residues long. The CDR3 sequence: CVSSLDRGGVRSNTGELFF. The CDR3 nucleotides are TGTGTCAGCAGCTTAGATCGAGGGGGAGTGCGCTCGAACACAGGGGAGCTGTTTTTT.

The chain uses TRBV2 and TRBJ2-5; weak D call: TRBD1 (5 bases). This CDR3 spans 11 amino acids. V lost 10 bases and J 3 bases, leaving 9 bases between the germline ends. Germline assignment: CDR1 SNHLY and CDR2 FYNNEI. The CDR3 spells CATLTEETQYF. The CDR3 DNA sequence: TGTGCCACATTGACAGAAGAGACCCAGTACTTC.

This chain uses TRBV6-5 with TRBJ1-1; perhaps TRBD1 as D (5 bases). There are 14 residues in the CDR3. Germline CDR1 reads MNHEY; CDR2 reads SVGAGI. V lost 5 bases to trimming and J lost 6 bases, with 16 bases between them. The CDR3 DNA reads TGTGCCAGCAGTAATCAGGAAGTGGGGGCTGAAGCTTTCTTT. This codes for CASSNQEVGAEAFF.

The chain combines TRBV7-8 with TRBJ2-7, with D hard to call. V dropped 5 bases and J dropped 3 bases, with 14 bases sitting between them. Germline V gives CDR1 SGHVS, CDR2 FQNEAQ. The CDR3 is made up of 14 amino acids. CDR3 residues: CASSLDCEDYEQYF. The CDR3 bases are TGTGCCAGCAGCCTTGACTGCGAGGACTACGAGCAGTACTTC.

A remark on this clonotype: One junction end disagrees with the germline gene, perhaps due to a read error. The chain employs TRBV12-3 or TRBV12-4 and TRBJ2-1; 7 bases are a match to TRBD2. This CDR3 spans 15 amino acids. In DNA form, the CDR3 reads TGTGCAAGCACTCGTACCCGGGGGGACTACAATGAGCAGTTCTTC. It translates to CASTRTRGDYNEQFF.

On this clonotype: One end of the junction does not line up with germline, which may come from a read error. The chain carries TRBV4-1 and TRBJ2-2; 7 bases line up with TRBD1. The CDR3 is 17 residues long. CDR1 and CDR2 from the germline V gene are MGHRA and YSYEKL. The CDR3 loop is CASSQASQGVDTEELFF. The CDR3 DNA reads as TGCGCCAGCAGCCAAGCTTCGCAGGGGGTCGACACCGAGGAGCTGTTTTTT.

As concerns this clonotype: The junction differs from germline at one of its ends, possibly a read error. The chain has TRBV29-1 and TRBJ1-2; D is unclear. This CDR3 contains 12 residues. CDR1 is SQVTM and CDR2 is ANQGSEA in the germline V gene. The CDR3 DNA reads TGCAGCGTTGAACATGAGGGCTATGGCTACGCCTTC. It translates to CSVEHEGYGYAF. The whole variable domain, filled in from reference TRBV29-1 and TRBJ1-2, reads SAVISQKPSRDICQRGTSLTIQCQVDSQVTMMFWYRQQPGQSLTLIATANQGSEATYESGFVIDKFPISRPNLTFSTLTVSNMSPEDSSIYLCSVEHEGYGYAFGSGTRLTVV.